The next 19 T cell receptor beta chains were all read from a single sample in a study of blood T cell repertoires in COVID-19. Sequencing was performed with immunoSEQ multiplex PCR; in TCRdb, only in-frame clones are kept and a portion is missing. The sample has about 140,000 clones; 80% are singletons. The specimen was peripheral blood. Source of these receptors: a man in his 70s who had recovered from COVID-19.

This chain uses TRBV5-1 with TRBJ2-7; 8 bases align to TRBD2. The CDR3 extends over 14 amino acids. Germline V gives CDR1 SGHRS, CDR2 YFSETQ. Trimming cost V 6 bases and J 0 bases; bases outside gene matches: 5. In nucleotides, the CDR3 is TGCGCCAGCACTGCGGGGGGCAGCTCCTACGAGCAGTACTTC. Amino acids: CASTAGGSSYEQYF.

In DNA form, the CDR3 reads TGTGCCAGCAACCGGGACAGCTCCTACGAGCAGTACTTC. Its translation is CASNRDSSYEQYF. The chain carries TRBV6-5 and TRBJ2-7; 7 bases line up with TRBD1. Unmatched junction bases numbered 3, after V lost 7 bases and J lost 0 bases. The CDR3 has 13 residues. Germline CDR1 reads MNHEY; CDR2 reads SVGAGI.

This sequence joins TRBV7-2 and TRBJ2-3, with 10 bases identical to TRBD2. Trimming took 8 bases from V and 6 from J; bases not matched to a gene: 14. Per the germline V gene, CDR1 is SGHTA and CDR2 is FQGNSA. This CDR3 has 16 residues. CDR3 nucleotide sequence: TGTGCCAGCGGCTGGGGAAGCGGGAGGGTTACCGATACGCAGTATTTT. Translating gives CASGWGSGRVTDTQYF. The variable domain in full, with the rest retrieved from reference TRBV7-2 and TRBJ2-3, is GAGVSQSPSNKVTEKGKDVELRCDPISGHTALYWYRQSLGQGLEFLIYFQGNSAPDKSGLPSDRFSAERTGGSVSTLTIQRTQQEDSAVYLCASGWGSGRVTDTQYFGPGTRLTVL.

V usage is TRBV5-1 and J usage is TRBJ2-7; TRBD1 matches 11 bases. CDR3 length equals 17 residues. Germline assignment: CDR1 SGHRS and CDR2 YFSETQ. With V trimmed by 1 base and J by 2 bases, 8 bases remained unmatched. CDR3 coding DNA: TGCGCCAGCAGCTTGCGGGACAGGGGGTTGGGGACCTACGAGCAGTACTTC. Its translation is CASSLRDRGLGTYEQYF. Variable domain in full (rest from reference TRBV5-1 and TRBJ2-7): KAGVTQTPRYLIKTRGQQVTLSCSPISGHRSVSWYQQTPGQGLQFLFEYFSETQRNKGNFPGRFSGRQFSNSRSEMNVSTLELGDSALYLCASSLRDRGLGTYEQYFGPGTRLTVT.

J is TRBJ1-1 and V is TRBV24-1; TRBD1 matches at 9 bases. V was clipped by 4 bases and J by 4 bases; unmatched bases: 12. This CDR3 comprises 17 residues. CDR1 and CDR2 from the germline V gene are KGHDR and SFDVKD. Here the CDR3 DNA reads TGTGCCACCAGTGAACCCGGGACAGGGTCTTTGTGCACTGAAGCTTTCTTT. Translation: CATSEPGTGSLCTEAFF.

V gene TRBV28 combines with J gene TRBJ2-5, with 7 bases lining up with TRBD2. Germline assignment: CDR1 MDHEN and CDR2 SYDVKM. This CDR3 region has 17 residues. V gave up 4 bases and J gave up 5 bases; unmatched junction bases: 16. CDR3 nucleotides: TGTGCCAGCAGTTCAAGGGACTATTCTAGCCTAATGGAGACCCAGTACTTC. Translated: CASSSRDYSSLMETQYF.

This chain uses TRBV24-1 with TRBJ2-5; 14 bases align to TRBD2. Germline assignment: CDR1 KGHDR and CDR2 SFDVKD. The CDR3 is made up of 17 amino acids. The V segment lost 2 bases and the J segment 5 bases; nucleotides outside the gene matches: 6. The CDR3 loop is CATSDSGLAGGRETQYF. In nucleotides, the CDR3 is TGTGCCACCAGTGATTCTGGACTAGCGGGAGGTCGGGAGACCCAGTACTTC.

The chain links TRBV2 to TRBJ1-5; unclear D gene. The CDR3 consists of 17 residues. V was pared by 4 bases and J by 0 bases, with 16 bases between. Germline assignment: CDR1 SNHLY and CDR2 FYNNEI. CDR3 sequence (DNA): TGTGCCAGCAGTGGAGTCCGGTACTTCTATAGCAATCAGCCCCAGCATTTT. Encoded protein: CASSGVRYFYSNQPQHF.

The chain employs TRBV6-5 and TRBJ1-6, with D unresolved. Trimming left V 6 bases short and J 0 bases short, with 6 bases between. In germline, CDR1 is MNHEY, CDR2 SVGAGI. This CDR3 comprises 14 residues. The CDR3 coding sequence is TGTGCCAGCAGATTCAGCTCCTATAATTCACCCCTCCACTTT. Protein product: CASRFSSYNSPLHF.

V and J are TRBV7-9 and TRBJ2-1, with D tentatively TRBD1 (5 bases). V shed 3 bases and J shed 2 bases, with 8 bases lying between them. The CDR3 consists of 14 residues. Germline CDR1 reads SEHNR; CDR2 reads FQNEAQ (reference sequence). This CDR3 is CASSFQGPYNEQFF. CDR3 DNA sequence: TGTGCCAGCAGCTTTCAGGGCCCCTACAATGAGCAGTTCTTC.

CDR3 sequence (DNA): TGTGCCATCAGCGCCGGGACAGGGAGTAGCAATCAGCCCCAGCATTTT. This gives the protein CAISAGTGSSNQPQHF. V is TRBV10-3 and J is TRBJ1-5; TRBD1 agrees at 9 bases. CDR3 size: 16 residues. The V segment lost 6 bases and the J segment 0 bases; nucleotides outside the gene matches: 6. Germline lookup yields CDR1 ENHRY and CDR2 SYGVKD.

This chain's CDR3 is CASSQSGQIGEQFF. CDR3 coding DNA: TGTGCCAGCAGCCAATCGGGACAGATCGGTGAGCAGTTCTTC. The V gene is TRBV13, the J gene TRBJ2-1, with 7 nucleotides matching TRBD1. The CDR3 has 14 residues. CDR1 and CDR2 from the germline V gene are PRHDT and FYEKMQ (reference sequence). Unmatched junction bases numbered 10, after V lost 5 bases and J lost 9 bases.

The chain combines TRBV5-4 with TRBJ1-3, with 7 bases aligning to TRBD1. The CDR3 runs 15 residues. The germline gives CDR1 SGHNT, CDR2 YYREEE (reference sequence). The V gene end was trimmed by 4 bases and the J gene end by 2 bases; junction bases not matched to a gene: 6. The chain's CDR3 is CASSQRQGAGNTIYF. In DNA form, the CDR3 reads TGTGCCAGCAGCCAGCGACAGGGAGCTGGAAACACCATATATTTT.

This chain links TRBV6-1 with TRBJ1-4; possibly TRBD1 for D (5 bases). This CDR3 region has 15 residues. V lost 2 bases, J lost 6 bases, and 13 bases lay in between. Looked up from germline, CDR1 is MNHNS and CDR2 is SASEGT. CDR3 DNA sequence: TGTGCCAGCAGTGAATTGGGGGGGTTAGATGAAAAACTGTTTTTT. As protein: CASSELGGLDEKLFF.

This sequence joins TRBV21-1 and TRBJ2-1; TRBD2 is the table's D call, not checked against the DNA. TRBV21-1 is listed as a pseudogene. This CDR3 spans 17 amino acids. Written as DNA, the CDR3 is TGTGCCAGCAGCAACGGTGGCGGGGCGGGGTCCTACAATGAGCAGTTCTTC. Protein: CASSNGGGAGSYNEQFF.

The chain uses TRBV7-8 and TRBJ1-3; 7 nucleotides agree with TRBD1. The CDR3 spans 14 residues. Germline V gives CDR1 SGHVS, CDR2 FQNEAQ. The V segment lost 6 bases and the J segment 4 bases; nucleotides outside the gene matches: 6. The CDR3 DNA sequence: TGTGCCAGCAGTTACAGGGGCCCGGGAAACACCATATATTTT. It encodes CASSYRGPGNTIYF.

The DNA for the CDR3 is TGCGCCAGCAGCCCGGACAGGGGGTGGTACGAGCAGTACTTC. Its translation: CASSPDRGWYEQYF. The genes are TRBV4-3 and TRBJ2-7, with 10 bases identical to TRBD1. Losses at the gene ends were 4 bases for V and 4 bases for J; bases not matched to a gene: 4. This CDR3 has 14 amino acids. CDR1 is LGHNA, CDR2 YSLEER, per germline.

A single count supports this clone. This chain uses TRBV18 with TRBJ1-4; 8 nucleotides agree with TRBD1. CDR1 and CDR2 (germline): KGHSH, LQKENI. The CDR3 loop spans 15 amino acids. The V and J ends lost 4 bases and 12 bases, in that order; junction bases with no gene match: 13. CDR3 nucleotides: TGTGCCAGCTCACTCAGACAGGGGACGCCGCTAGAACTGTTTTTT. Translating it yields CASSLRQGTPLELFF.

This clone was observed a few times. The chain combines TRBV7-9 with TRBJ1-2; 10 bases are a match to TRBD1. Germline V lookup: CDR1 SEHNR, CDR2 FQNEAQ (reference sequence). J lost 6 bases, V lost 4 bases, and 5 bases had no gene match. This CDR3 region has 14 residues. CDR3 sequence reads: CASSWGTGEDGYTF. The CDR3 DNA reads TGTGCCAGCAGCTGGGGGACAGGGGAAGATGGCTACACCTTC.